The 27 T cell receptor beta chains reported below all come from one sample, sequenced in a study of T cells in Graves' hyperthyroidism and ophthalmopathy. RNA transcripts served as the template for amplifying TCR beta CDR3 regions. Researchers ran a first-round RT-PCR on the TCR CDR3 using the HTBI primer set. Using its own MiXCR run on the multiplex PCR reads, TCRdb lists one record per CDR3 protein. The sample has fewer than 250,000 distinct CDR3 sequences, about 17% seen once; the top ten hold around 30%. The sample taken for sequencing was blood. These receptors all stem from a woman aged 18-29 years with Graves' ophthalmopathy.

The genes are TRBV18 and TRBJ2-7; 10 bases are shared with TRBD1. The germline CDR1 and CDR2 sequences are KGHSH and LQKENI. The CDR3 is made up of 16 amino acids. Germline trimming cut 5 bases from V and 1 base from J; bases unmatched to any gene: 8. CDR3 DNA sequence: TGTGCCAGCTCAGACAGGGGGCGGGTAATATCCTACGAGCAGTACTTC. It translates to CASSDRGRVISYEQYF. The whole variable domain, remainder taken from reference TRBV18 and TRBJ2-7, is NAGVMQNPRHLVRRRGQEARLRCSPMKGHSHVYWYRQLPEEGLKFMVYLQKENIIDESGMPKERFSAEFPKEGPSILRIQQVVRGDSAAYFCASSDRGRVISYEQYFGPGTRLTVT.

This clonotype was counted many times. The J gene is TRBJ2-7, the V gene TRBV28, with D tentatively TRBD1 (6 bases). Trimming removed 6 bases at V and 0 bases at J, with 15 bases between. The CDR3 sequence is 15 residues long. The V gene's germline CDR1 is MDHEN and CDR2 SYDVKM. The CDR3: CASSPLTGSSYEQYF. The CDR3 nucleotides read TGTGCCAGCAGCCCATTAACAGGGAGCTCCTACGAGCAGTACTTC. Based on the CDR3 plus reference TRBV28 and TRBJ2-7, the full variable domain is DVKVTQSSRYLVKRTGEKVFLECVQDMDHENMFWYRQDPGLGLRLIYFSYDVKMKEKGDIPEGYSVSREKKERFSLILESASTNQTSMYLCASSPLTGSSYEQYFGPGTRLTVT.

Ten or more counts support this clonotype. The gene calls are TRBV28 and TRBJ1-1, with D maybe TRBD1 (6 bases). Germline CDR1 is MDHEN and CDR2 is SYDVKM. The CDR3 has 13 residues. The V and J ends lost 6 bases and 4 bases respectively, with 12 bases between them. CDR3 nucleotides: TGTGCCAGCAGGGCACAGGGTGGCACTGAAGCTTTCTTT. Its translation is CASRAQGGTEAFF.

V gene TRBV2 combines with J gene TRBJ2-5; 12 bases fit TRBD1. The germline CDR1 and CDR2 sequences are SNHLY and FYNNEI. The CDR3 contains 15 residues. The junction had 4 bases not matched to a gene; V was cut back by 6 bases and J by 2 bases. For the CDR3, the DNA is TGTGCCAGCAGCGGGACAGGGGGCTGGCAAGAGACCCAGTACTTC. Its protein product is CASSGTGGWQETQYF.

This clonotype has at least ten counts. Here the CDR3 reads CASSFGTLTDTQYF. CDR3 nucleotide sequence: TGTGCCAGCAGTTTCGGGACCCTCACAGATACGCAGTATTTT. This rearrangement joins TRBV28 to TRBJ2-3; D could derive from TRBD1 or TRBD2 (5 bases each). CDR1 and CDR2 from the germline V gene are MDHEN and SYDVKM. With 3 bases removed from V and 2 bases from J, the gap between germline ends came to 9 bases. This CDR3 has 14 residues. The full variable domain, completed using reference TRBV28 and TRBJ2-3, is DVKVTQSSRYLVKRTGEKVFLECVQDMDHENMFWYRQDPGLGLRLIYFSYDVKMKEKGDIPEGYSVSREKKERFSLILESASTNQTSMYLCASSFGTLTDTQYFGPGTRLTVL.

This clonotype was counted many times. The chain carries TRBV4-3 and TRBJ1-4, with 8 bases identical to TRBD1. The V and J ends lost 4 bases and 5 bases, in that order; junction bases with no gene match: 9. Germline V gene sequence: CDR1 LGHNA, CDR2 YSLEER. This CDR3 contains 16 residues. CDR3 region: CASSRSRDRINEKLFF. The CDR3, as DNA: TGCGCCAGCAGCCGAAGCCGGGACAGGATAAATGAAAAACTGTTTTTT.

This clonotype was counted ten times or more. The V gene is TRBV7-8, the J gene TRBJ1-2, with D possibly matching TRBD1 (6 bases). CDR3 size: 15 residues. Trimming pared 4 bases from V and 7 bases from J, leaving 19 bases between. Germline V lookup: CDR1 SGHVS, CDR2 FQNEAQ. The CDR3 DNA reads as TGTGCCAGCAGCTCATACAGGGACATACAAGGTGGCTACACCTTC. Translating gives CASSSYRDIQGGYTF.

The chain employs TRBV19 and TRBJ1-5; TRBD1 might be the D (5 bases). CDR1 and CDR2 (germline): LNHDA, SQIVND (reference sequence). V lost 5 bases and J lost 6, with 14 bases in between. The CDR3 is 14 residues long. This chain's CDR3 is CASSGWGDRQPQHF. The CDR3 region has the DNA TGTGCCAGTAGTGGCTGGGGGGATCGTCAGCCCCAGCATTTT.

This clonotype was seen many times. V gene TRBV7-3 combines with J gene TRBJ2-2, with 7 nucleotides matching TRBD2. The CDR3 contains 16 residues. V lost 1 base to trimming and J lost 2 bases; unmatched junction nucleotides: 4. Germline V gene data show CDR1 as SGHTA and CDR2 as FQGTGA. In nucleotides, the CDR3 is TGTGCCAGCAGCTTAATGGGCGGGAGAAACACCGGGGAGCTGTTTTTT. Translating gives CASSLMGGRNTGELFF.

Comments on this clonotype: This sequence may be a read error, since a much larger clone differs from it by one base. The rearrangement links TRBV10-3 to TRBJ1-5; 7 bases are a match to TRBD1. Germline CDR1 is ENHRY and CDR2 is SYGVKD. This CDR3 spans 12 amino acids. The chain's CDR3 is CATRDSNQPRHF. CDR3 coding DNA: TGTGCCACCCGGGACAGTAATCAGCCCCGGCATTTT.

This clonotype occurred many times. The CDR3 is CASRPRSASVSHEQFF. DNA for the CDR3: TGTGCCAGCAGACCCCGGTCGGCTAGCGTTAGTCATGAGCAGTTCTTC. J is TRBJ2-1 and V is TRBV6-1, with D maybe TRBD2 (6 bases). The germline gives CDR1 MNHNS, CDR2 SASEGT. The CDR3 has 16 residues. Trimming pared 6 bases from V and 8 bases from J, leaving 23 bases between.

The sample holds a few counts of this clonotype. V is TRBV2 and J is TRBJ1-1; D perhaps matches TRBD1 (5 bases). The V gene's germline CDR1 is SNHLY and CDR2 FYNNEI. V lost 6 bases, J lost 3 bases, and 14 bases lay in between. CDR3 length equals 14 residues. The CDR3 DNA sequence: TGTGCCAGCAGGGGAAACGCAGGGTACACTGAAGCTTTCTTT. Translated: CASRGNAGYTEAFF.

This clonotype was recorded many times. The chain uses TRBV28 and TRBJ1-5, with D uncertain. V lost 2 bases and J lost 6, with 11 bases in between. Germline CDR1 reads MDHEN; CDR2 reads SYDVKM. The CDR3 totals 14 residues. CDR3 loop: CASSLIRSGQPQHF. The DNA of the CDR3 is TGTGCCAGCAGTTTAATTAGGAGTGGTCAGCCCCAGCATTTT.

This clonotype occurred a few times. This may be a read error: a much more frequent sequence differs by one nucleotide. This rearrangement joins TRBV19 to TRBJ1-1; D not certain. The CDR3 spans 13 residues. Between the trimmed V and J ends, which lost 7 bases and 3 bases, there was a span of 12 bases. Per the germline V gene, CDR1 is LNHDA and CDR2 is SQIVND (reference sequence). CDR3 protein: CASNLSWDTEAFF. Here the CDR3 DNA reads TGTGCCAGTAATCTGAGCTGGGACACTGAAGCTTTCTTT.

This clonotype has a count of ten or more. The V gene is TRBV5-1, the J gene TRBJ1-1; TRBD1 aligns across 12 bases. The CDR3 spans 16 residues. The J segment lost 0 bases and the V segment lost 5 bases, leaving 5 bases of the junction unmatched. The germline CDR1 and CDR2 sequences are SGHRS and YFSETQ. The CDR3 loop reads CASRLGTGGLNTEAFF. The CDR3 bases are TGCGCCAGCAGGTTAGGGACAGGGGGCCTGAACACTGAAGCTTTCTTT.

This clonotype was counted many times. The V call is TRBV13, the J call TRBJ2-2; 12 bases match TRBD1. Germline assignment: CDR1 PRHDT and CDR2 FYEKMQ (reference sequence). J lost 7 bases, V lost 5 bases, and 5 bases had no gene match. CDR3 size: 15 residues. The CDR3 bases are TGTGCCAGCAGCGAGGGACAGGGGGCGATCGGGGAGCTGTTTTTT. Encoded protein: CASSEGQGAIGELFF. The complete variable domain, with remaining parts taken from reference TRBV13 and TRBJ2-2, reads AAGVIQSPRHLIKEKRETATLKCYPIPRHDTVYWYQQGPGQDPQFLISFYEKMQSDKGSIPDRFSAQQFSDYHSELNMSSLELGDSALYFCASSEGQGAIGELFFGEGSRLTVL.

This clonotype was found many times. The chain uses TRBV11-2 and TRBJ1-2, with a tentative D call TRBD1 (5 bases). V dropped 3 bases and J dropped 11 bases, with 16 bases sitting between them. Germline loops: CDR1 SGHAT, CDR2 FQNNGV. The CDR3 consists of 13 residues. DNA of the CDR3: TGTGCCAGCAGCTTTATCCGGGACGGGGGGTACACCTTC. Translating it yields CASSFIRDGGYTF.

This clonotype was detected many times. The rearrangement joins TRBV12-3 or TRBV12-4 to TRBJ1-2; 9 nucleotides line up with TRBD1. J lost 3 bases, V lost 7 bases, and 12 bases had no gene match. This CDR3 contains 16 residues. DNA for the CDR3: TGTGCCAGCAACGACTGGTCCGGGACAGGGCACTATGGCTACACCTTC. Its translation is CASNDWSGTGHYGYTF.

This clonotype was counted ten times or more. V usage is TRBV7-8 and J usage is TRBJ1-6; TRBD1 matches 11 bases. This CDR3 has 21 residues. Germline CDR1 and CDR2: SGHVS and FQNEAQ. V trimming: 4 bases; J trimming: 0 bases; junction bases outside the gene matches: 14. The CDR3 DNA reads as TGTGCCAGCAGCTCTTCCCCGGGACAGGGGGGACCTAGCTCCTATAATTCACCCCTCCACTTT. It translates to CASSSSPGQGGPSSYNSPLHF.

A word on this clonotype: This may arise from a read error, as a much more abundant clone is one base away. This sequence joins TRBV28 and TRBJ1-1; TRBD1 aligns across 7 bases. There are 14 residues in the CDR3. Germline-derived CDR1 and CDR2 are MDHEN and SYDVKM. V shed 6 bases and J 10 bases; nucleotides not matched to a gene: 14. The CDR3 protein is CASRQNDRALGAFF. The DNA of the CDR3 is TGTGCCAGCAGACAAAATGACAGGGCCCTAGGAGCTTTCTTT.

Many counts were recorded for this clonotype. The V gene is TRBV20-1, the J gene TRBJ2-7; TRBD2 agrees at 9 bases. J gave up 2 bases and V 5 bases, and 7 bases lay outside the gene matches. This CDR3 comprises 14 residues. CDR1 is DFQATT, CDR2 SNEGSKA, per germline (reference sequence). CDR3 residues: CSASTSGRAYEQYF. For the CDR3, the DNA is TGCAGTGCTTCCACTAGCGGGCGGGCCTACGAGCAGTACTTC.

In this sample, this clonotype turned up many times. V usage is TRBV7-8 and J usage is TRBJ2-7; TRBD2 agrees at 7 bases. J gave up 5 bases and V 0 bases, and 7 bases lay outside the gene matches. The CDR3 sequence is 15 residues long. CDR1 and CDR2 from the germline V gene are SGHVS and FQNEAQ. The CDR3 bases are TGTGCCAGCAGCTTAGCCGTCAGCGGGGCAGACGAGCAGTACTTC. Protein: CASSLAVSGADEQYF.

The chain combines TRBV11-3 with TRBJ2-3, with 9 bases matching TRBD2. The trim removed 6 bases at V and 5 bases at J, leaving 3 bases unmatched. Germline CDR1 and CDR2: SGHNT and YENEEA. There are 13 residues in the CDR3. CDR3 residues: CASSIAGEDTQYF. The DNA of the CDR3 is TGTGCCAGCAGTATAGCGGGAGAAGATACGCAGTATTTT.

This clonotype was detected many times. J is TRBJ2-3 and V is TRBV13; D gene uncertain. The CDR3 has 16 amino acids. Per germline, CDR1 PRHDT and CDR2 FYEKMQ (reference sequence). Trimming took off 4 bases at V and 0 bases at J, with 14 bases between the two ends. The CDR3: CASSSHDISSTDTQYF. The CDR3, as DNA: TGTGCCAGCAGCTCCCATGACATTTCTAGCACAGATACGCAGTATTTT.

There are many counts of this clonotype. The chain combines TRBV5-1 with TRBJ2-7; 8 nucleotides align to TRBD1. V shed 4 bases, J shed 5 bases, and the junction held 11 bases outside the gene matches. The CDR3 loop spans 15 amino acids. Germline values: CDR1 SGHRS, CDR2 YFSETQ. The CDR3 spells CASSDAGQGLDEQYF. In DNA, the CDR3 is TGCGCCAGCAGCGACGCCGGACAGGGCCTTGACGAGCAGTACTTC.

This clonotype came up many times. V gene TRBV6-1 combines with J gene TRBJ2-5; D is uncertain. V lost 2 bases, J lost 6 bases, and 10 bases lay in between. Germline V gives CDR1 MNHNS, CDR2 SASEGT. The CDR3 loop spans 13 amino acids. This CDR3 reads CASSEKTRQTQYF. The CDR3 DNA is TGTGCCAGCAGTGAAAAAACGCGCCAGACCCAGTACTTC.

This clonotype was seen ten or more times. The chain is built from TRBV7-2 and TRBJ2-1; 9 nucleotides match TRBD2. This CDR3 contains 16 residues. Germline lookup yields CDR1 SGHTA and CDR2 FQGNSA. J was trimmed by 2 bases and V by 5 bases; bases with no gene match: 7. The CDR3 DNA follows: TGTGCCAGCAGCGCTGCTAGCGGGGCCACCTACAATGAGCAGTTCTTC. Translated: CASSAASGATYNEQFF.